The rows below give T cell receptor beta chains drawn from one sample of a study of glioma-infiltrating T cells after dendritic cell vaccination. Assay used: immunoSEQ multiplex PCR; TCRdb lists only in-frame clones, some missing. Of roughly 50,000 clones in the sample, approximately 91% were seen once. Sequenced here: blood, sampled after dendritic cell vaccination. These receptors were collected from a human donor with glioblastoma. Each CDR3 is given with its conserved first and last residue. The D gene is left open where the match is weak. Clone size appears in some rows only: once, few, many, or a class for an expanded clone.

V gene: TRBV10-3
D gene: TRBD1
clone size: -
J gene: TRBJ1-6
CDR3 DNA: TGTGCCATCAGGGGGACAGGGGGTTCACCCCTCCACTTT
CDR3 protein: CAIRGTGGSPLHF

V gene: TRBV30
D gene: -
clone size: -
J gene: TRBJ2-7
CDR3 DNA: TGTGCCTGGAGTGTCCGGGGGACCCGCTCCTACGAGCAGTACTTC
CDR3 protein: CAWSVRGTRSYEQYF

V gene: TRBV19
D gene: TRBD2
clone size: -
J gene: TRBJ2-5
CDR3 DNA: TGTGCCAGTAGTGAAAGACTAGCGGTACTTCAAGAGACCCAGTACTTC
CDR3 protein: CASSERLAVLQETQYF

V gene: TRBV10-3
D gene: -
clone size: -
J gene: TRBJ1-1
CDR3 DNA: TGTGCCATCAGTGAGACTGGGACAATTGCCCCTGAAGCTTTCTTT
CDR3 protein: CAISETGTIAPEAFF

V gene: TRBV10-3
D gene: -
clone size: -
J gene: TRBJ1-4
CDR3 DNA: TGTGCAATCCAAACTGAACCCAATGAAAAACTGTTTTTT
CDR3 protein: CAIQTEPNEKLFF

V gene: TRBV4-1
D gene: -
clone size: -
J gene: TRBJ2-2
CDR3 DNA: TGCGCCAGCAGCCATAAGACAGAGAACACCGGGGAGCTGTTTTTT
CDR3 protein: CASSHKTENTGELFF

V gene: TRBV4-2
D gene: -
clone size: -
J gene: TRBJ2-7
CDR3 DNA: TGTGCCAGCAGTGCAAAGGGGATAGGGGCCGGGGGTTGGTACGAGCAGTACTTC
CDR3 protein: CASSAKGIGAGGWYEQYF

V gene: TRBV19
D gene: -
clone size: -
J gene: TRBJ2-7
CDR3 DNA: TGTGCCAGTAGGTCCCCCATCTCCTACGAGCAGTACTTC
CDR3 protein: CASRSPISYEQYF

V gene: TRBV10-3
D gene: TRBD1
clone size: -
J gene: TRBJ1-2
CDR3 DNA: TGTGCCACCCAAAAGACAGGGGGCGATGGCTACACCTTC
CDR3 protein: CATQKTGGDGYTF

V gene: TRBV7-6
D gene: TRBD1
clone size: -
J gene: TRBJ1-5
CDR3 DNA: TGTGCCAGCAGCTTAGGCCGGGACAGAAATCAGCCCCAGCATTTT
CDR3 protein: CASSLGRDRNQPQHF

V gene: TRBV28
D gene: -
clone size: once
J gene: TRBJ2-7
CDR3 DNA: TGTGCCAGCAGTTTTCCCGGCTACGAGCAGTACTTC
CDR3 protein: CASSFPGYEQYF

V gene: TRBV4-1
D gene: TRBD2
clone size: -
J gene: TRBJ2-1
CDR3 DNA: TGCGCCAGCAGCCAAGAAGGGACTAGCGGGAGTGAGCAGTTCTTC
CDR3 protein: CASSQEGTSGSEQFF

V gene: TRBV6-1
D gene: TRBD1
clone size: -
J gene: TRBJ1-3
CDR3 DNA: TGTGCCAGCAGTTTCCAGGGGGCGCGTGGAAACACCATATATTTT
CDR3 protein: CASSFQGARGNTIYF

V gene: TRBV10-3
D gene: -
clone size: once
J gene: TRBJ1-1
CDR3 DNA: TGTGCCATCAGATTACTAGGTGAGGGCACTGAAGCTTTCTTT
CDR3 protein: CAIRLLGEGTEAFF

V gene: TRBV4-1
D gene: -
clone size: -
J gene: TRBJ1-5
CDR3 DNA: TGCGCCAGCAGCCAAGATAGTCTGGGCAATCAGCCCCAGCATTTT
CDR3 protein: CASSQDSLGNQPQHF

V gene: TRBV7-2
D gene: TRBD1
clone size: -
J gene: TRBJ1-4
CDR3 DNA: TGTGCCAGCAGTTCTCGACAGGGCGAAGGAGAAAAACTGTTTTTT
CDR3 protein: CASSSRQGEGEKLFF

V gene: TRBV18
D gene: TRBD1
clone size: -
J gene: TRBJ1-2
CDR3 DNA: TGTGCCAGCTCACCGACAGGGGGATCAAACTATGGCTACACCTTC
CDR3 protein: CASSPTGGSNYGYTF

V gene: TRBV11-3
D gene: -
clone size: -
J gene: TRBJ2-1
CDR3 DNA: TGTGCCAGCAGCTCCCCACCGACTAGTAATGAGCAGTTCTTC
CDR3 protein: CASSSPPTSNEQFF

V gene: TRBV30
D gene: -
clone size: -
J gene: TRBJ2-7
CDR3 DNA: TGTGCCTGGAGTGTGAGATACGAGCAGTACTTC
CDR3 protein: CAWSVRYEQYF

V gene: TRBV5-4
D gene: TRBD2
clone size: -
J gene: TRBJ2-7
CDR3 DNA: TGTGCCAGCAGCTTCGGAGGCGGGAGGATCTACGAGCAGTACTTC
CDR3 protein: CASSFGGGRIYEQYF

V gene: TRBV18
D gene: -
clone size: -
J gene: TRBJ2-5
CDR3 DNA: TGTGCCAGCTCACCACTTTACCAGAAACAAGAGACCCAGTACTTC
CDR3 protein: CASSPLYQKQETQYF

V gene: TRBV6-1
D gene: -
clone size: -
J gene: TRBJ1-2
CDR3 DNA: TGTGCCAGCAGTGAAACGGTCCCCTATGGCTACACCTTC
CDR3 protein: CASSETVPYGYTF